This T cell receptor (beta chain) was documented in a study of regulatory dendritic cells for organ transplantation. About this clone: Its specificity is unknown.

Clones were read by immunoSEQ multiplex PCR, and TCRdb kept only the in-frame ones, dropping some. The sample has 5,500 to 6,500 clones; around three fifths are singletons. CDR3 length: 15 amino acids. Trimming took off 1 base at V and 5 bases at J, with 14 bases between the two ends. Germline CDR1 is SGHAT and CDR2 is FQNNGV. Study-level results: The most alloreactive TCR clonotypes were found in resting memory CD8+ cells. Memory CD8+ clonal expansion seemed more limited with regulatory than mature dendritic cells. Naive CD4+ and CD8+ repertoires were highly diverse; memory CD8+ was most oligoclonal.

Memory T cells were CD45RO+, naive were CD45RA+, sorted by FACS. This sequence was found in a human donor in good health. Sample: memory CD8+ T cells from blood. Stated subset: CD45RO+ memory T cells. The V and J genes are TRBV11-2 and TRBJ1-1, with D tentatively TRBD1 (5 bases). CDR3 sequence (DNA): TGTGCCAGCAGCTTAGTCGGGGGGAGGGGAACTGAAGCTTTCTTT. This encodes CASSLVGGRGTEAFF.